The rows below give T cell receptor beta chains drawn from one sample of a study of blood T cell repertoires in COVID-19. TCRdb's copy holds only in-frame clones and misses some; the assay was immunoSEQ multiplex PCR. The sample holds hundreds of thousands of clones, over 75% seen once. Sequenced material: PBMCs or T cells enriched from blood (not recorded which). These receptors came from a woman in her thirties or forties with acute COVID-19. CDR3s include the opening cysteine and the closing phenylalanine or tryptophan. Each record gives: J gene, V gene, clone size, D gene, CDR3 protein, CDR3 DNA. A D gene is named only where the DNA matches it firmly. Expanded clones get a size class; other rows say once, few or many, or leave the size out.

J: TRBJ1-2; V: TRBV7-9; size: .; D: TRBD1; CDR3: CASSADRADGYTF; DNA: TGTGCCAGCAGCGCGGACAGGGCCGATGGCTACACCTTC
J: TRBJ1-1; V: TRBV29-1; size: few; D: .; CDR3: CSVDRVGAFF; DNA: TGCAGCGTTGACAGGGTTGGAGCTTTCTTT
J: TRBJ2-3; V: TRBV24-1; size: .; D: .; CDR3: CATSQVSTDTQYF; DNA: TGTGCCACCAGTCAGGTCAGCACAGATACGCAGTATTTT
J: TRBJ1-2; V: TRBV15; size: .; D: TRBD1; CDR3: CATSSQGALGYTF; DNA: TGTGCCACCAGCAGCCAGGGGGCGCTTGGCTACACCTTC
J: TRBJ2-3; V: TRBV7-7; size: .; D: TRBD2; CDR3: CASSPGTSGRTDTQYF; DNA: TGTGCCAGCAGCCCCGGGACTAGCGGGCGCACAGATACGCAGTATTTT
J: TRBJ1-1; V: TRBV19; size: .; D: .; CDR3: CASSPQGFGTEAFF; DNA: TGTGCCAGTAGTCCCCAGGGATTCGGCACTGAAGCTTTCTTT
J: TRBJ2-3; V: TRBV19; size: .; D: .; CDR3: CASSTQADTQYF; DNA: TGTGCCAGTAGCACGCAGGCAGATACGCAGTATTTT
J: TRBJ1-5; V: TRBV6-5; size: .; D: .; CDR3: CASTAGKDQPQHF; DNA: TGTGCCAGCACGGCCGGGAAGGATCAGCCCCAGCATTTT
J: TRBJ1-2; V: TRBV6-1; size: .; D: .; CDR3: CASSEIPQGGGYTF; DNA: TGTGCCAGCAGTGAAATTCCCCAGGGAGGAGGCTACACCTTC
J: TRBJ1-4; V: TRBV7-2; size: .; D: TRBD1; CDR3: CASSPGQGAGKLFF; DNA: TGTGCCAGCAGCCCGGGACAGGGGGCGGGAAAACTGTTTTTT
J: TRBJ2-1; V: TRBV11-2; size: .; D: .; CDR3: CASSLVNEQFF; DNA: TGTGCCAGCAGCTTAGTAAATGAGCAGTTCTTC
J: TRBJ2-7; V: TRBV28; size: .; D: TRBD1; CDR3: CASSYTGATYEQYF; DNA: TGTGCCAGCAGCTACACAGGGGCCACCTACGAGCAGTACTTC
J: TRBJ2-7; V: TRBV7-6; size: .; D: TRBD1; CDR3: CASSHSGFRDREREQYF; DNA: TGTGCCAGCAGCCACTCGGGTTTCCGGGACAGGGAACGGGAGCAGTACTTC
J: TRBJ2-1; V: TRBV5-6; size: .; D: .; CDR3: CASSLRRGSSYNEQFF; DNA: TGTGCCAGCAGCTTGCGTCGGGGGAGCTCCTACAATGAGCAGTTCTTC
J: TRBJ1-3; V: TRBV6-1; size: .; D: .; CDR3: CASSEDRFGNTIYF; DNA: TGTGCCAGCAGCGAAGACAGGTTCGGAAACACCATATATTTT
J: TRBJ2-5; V: TRBV5-3; size: .; D: .; CDR3: CARSETDQETQYF; DNA: TGTGCCAGAAGCGAGACAGATCAAGAGACCCAGTACTTC
J: TRBJ2-1; V: TRBV2; size: many; D: TRBD2; CDR3: CASSEERGSNEQFF; DNA: TGTGCCAGCAGTGAAGAGCGGGGGAGCAATGAGCAGTTCTTC
J: TRBJ1-1; V: TRBV25-1; size: .; D: TRBD1; CDR3: CASSELRTGANTEAFF; DNA: TGTGCCAGCAGTGAGCTCCGGACAGGCGCGAACACTGAAGCTTTCTTT
J: TRBJ2-2; V: TRBV3-1/TRBV3-2; size: .; D: .; CDR3: CASSQDRAVAGELFF; DNA: TGTGCCAGCAGCCAAGACAGGGCCGTCGCCGGGGAGCTGTTTTTT
J: TRBJ1-2; V: TRBV25-1; size: .; D: .; CDR3: CASSDDRNYGYTF; DNA: TGTGCCAGCAGTGATGACAGGAACTATGGCTACACCTTC
J: TRBJ1-2; V: TRBV11-2; size: .; D: TRBD1; CDR3: CASSRDRVGDGYTF; DNA: TGTGCCAGCAGCCGCGACAGGGTCGGGGACGGCTACACCTTC
J: TRBJ1-2; V: TRBV5-4; size: .; D: TRBD1; CDR3: CASSRDRDYGYTF; DNA: TGTGCCAGCAGCCGGGACAGGGACTATGGCTACACCTTC
J: TRBJ1-2; V: TRBV5-6; size: .; D: .; CDR3: CASSLNGILGYGYTF; DNA: TGTGCCAGCAGCCTAAACGGGATCCTTGGCTATGGCTACACCTTC
J: TRBJ1-4; V: TRBV2; size: few; D: .; CDR3: CASSEWPGEKLFF; DNA: TGTGCCAGCAGTGAGTGGCCGGGGGAAAAACTGTTTTTT
J: TRBJ2-3; V: TRBV11-2; size: .; D: TRBD2; CDR3: CASSPKGLAGGQDTQYF; DNA: TGTGCCAGCAGCCCCAAGGGACTAGCGGGGGGGCAAGATACGCAGTATTTT
J: TRBJ2-7; V: TRBV7-6; size: .; D: .; CDR3: CASSLAPERLIASYEQYF; DNA: TGTGCCAGCAGCTTAGCGCCCGAACGGTTAATAGCGTCCTACGAGCAGTACTTC
J: TRBJ1-1; V: TRBV6-5; size: .; D: .; CDR3: CASSPSYTQPEAFF; DNA: TGTGCCAGCAGTCCAAGTTACACCCAACCTGAAGCTTTCTTT
J: TRBJ1-4; V: TRBV5-4; size: once; D: TRBD1; CDR3: CASSPTGNPNEKLFF; DNA: TGTGCCAGCAGCCCGACAGGGAATCCTAATGAAAAACTGTTTTTT
J: TRBJ1-2; V: TRBV20-1; size: .; D: .; CDR3: CSASELAPPLNYGYTF; DNA: TGCAGTGCTAGTGAGTTAGCACCACCACTTAACTATGGCTACACCTTC
J: TRBJ2-2; V: TRBV27; size: .; D: TRBD2; CDR3: CASSSLGLAGGQGGELFF; DNA: TGTGCCAGCAGTTCTCTTGGACTAGCGGGGGGGCAGGGCGGGGAGCTGTTTTTT
J: TRBJ2-7; V: TRBV10-1; size: .; D: TRBD2; CDR3: CASSELAGASEQYF; DNA: TGCGCCAGCAGTGAACTAGCGGGGGCGTCTGAGCAGTACTTC
J: TRBJ1-6; V: TRBV4-2; size: .; D: TRBD1; CDR3: CASSLHGQGNSPLHF; DNA: TGTGCCAGCAGCCTTCATGGACAGGGGAACTCACCCCTCCACTTT
J: TRBJ2-1; V: TRBV18; size: few; D: .; CDR3: CASSGGSSYNEQFF; DNA: TGTGCCAGCTCAGGGGGGAGCTCCTACAATGAGCAGTTCTTC
J: TRBJ2-1; V: TRBV6-5; size: .; D: TRBD2; CDR3: CASSYGRDRFF; DNA: TGTGCCAGCAGTTACGGGAGGGATCGGTTCTTC
J: TRBJ2-3; V: TRBV29-1; size: once; D: TRBD1; CDR3: CSEATGGDTQYF; DNA: TGCAGCGAAGCGACAGGGGGGGATACGCAGTATTTT
J: TRBJ2-5; V: TRBV12-3/TRBV12-4; size: .; D: .; CDR3: CASSFGPETQYF; DNA: TGTGCCAGCAGTTTTGGCCCAGAGACCCAGTACTTC
J: TRBJ2-7; V: TRBV2; size: .; D: .; CDR3: CASSEVRGRNEQYF; DNA: TGTGCCAGCAGTGAAGTTCGGGGGAGGAATGAGCAGTACTTC
J: TRBJ1-5; V: TRBV6-5; size: .; D: .; CDR3: CASSYGGPTGGQPQHF; DNA: TGTGCCAGCAGTTACGGGGGTCCGACGGGGGGTCAGCCCCAGCATTTT
J: TRBJ1-5; V: TRBV27; size: .; D: .; CDR3: CASSLSRYGQPQHF; DNA: TGTGCCAGCAGTTTAAGCAGGTACGGTCAGCCCCAGCATTTT
J: TRBJ2-7; V: TRBV2; size: .; D: .; CDR3: CASNPWGRVTEYEQYF; DNA: TGTGCCAGCAACCCGTGGGGGCGAGTCACTGAGTACGAGCAGTACTTC
J: TRBJ2-7; V: TRBV24-1; size: .; D: TRBD2; CDR3: CATRGEAGDHEQYF; DNA: TGTGCCACCAGAGGGGAGGCGGGGGACCACGAGCAGTACTTC
J: TRBJ2-6; V: TRBV19; size: .; D: .; CDR3: CASSYQGANVLTF; DNA: TGTGCCAGTAGTTACCAGGGGGCCAACGTCCTGACTTTC
J: TRBJ1-5; V: TRBV7-6; size: .; D: .; CDR3: CASSPFESQPQHF; DNA: TGTGCCAGCAGCCCCTTCGAGTCTCAGCCCCAGCATTTT
J: TRBJ2-7; V: TRBV11-3; size: .; D: TRBD2; CDR3: CASSPGGGRWFEQYF; DNA: TGTGCCAGCAGCCCGGGAGGGGGGCGCTGGTTCGAGCAGTACTTC
J: TRBJ2-1; V: TRBV18; size: .; D: .; CDR3: CASSPSGGRHNEQFF; DNA: TGTGCCAGCTCACCGTCCGGAGGACGGCACAATGAGCAGTTCTTC
J: TRBJ2-3; V: TRBV19; size: .; D: TRBD2; CDR3: CASSTPSSGLAADTQYF; DNA: TGTGCCAGTAGTACGCCTTCTTCGGGACTAGCGGCAGATACGCAGTATTTT
J: TRBJ1-5; V: TRBV6-1; size: .; D: .; CDR3: CASSAWTGASNQPQHF; DNA: TGTGCCAGCAGTGCCTGGACGGGAGCTAGCAATCAGCCCCAGCATTTT
J: TRBJ2-2; V: TRBV5-1; size: .; D: .; CDR3: CASSLRQGTNTGELFF; DNA: TGCGCCAGCAGCTTGAGGCAGGGGACGAACACCGGGGAGCTGTTTTTT
J: TRBJ1-6; V: TRBV5-6; size: once; D: TRBD1; CDR3: CASSSLDRDNSPLHF; DNA: TGTGCCAGCAGCTCGCTGGACAGGGATAATTCACCCCTCCACTTT
J: TRBJ1-1; V: TRBV5-1; size: .; D: TRBD1; CDR3: CASSFRGLVNTEAFF; DNA: TGCGCCAGCAGCTTCAGGGGGTTGGTGAACACTGAAGCTTTCTTT
J: TRBJ1-3; V: TRBV7-9; size: .; D: .; CDR3: CASSYRTDGNTIYF; DNA: TGTGCCAGCAGCTATCGGACAGATGGAAACACCATATATTTT
J: TRBJ2-7; V: TRBV18; size: once; D: .; CDR3: CASSPFGTYEQYF; DNA: TGTGCCAGCTCACCGTTCGGGACCTACGAGCAGTACTTC
J: TRBJ2-1; V: TRBV29-1; size: .; D: .; CDR3: CSSPRPEMSGEQFF; DNA: TGCAGCTCCCCTCGGCCAGAAATGTCGGGTGAGCAGTTCTTC
J: TRBJ1-1; V: TRBV6-5; size: .; D: .; CDR3: CASSYFRVIPVTEAFF; DNA: TGTGCCAGCAGTTACTTCAGGGTTATTCCGGTAACTGAAGCTTTCTTT
J: TRBJ1-2; V: TRBV10-2; size: few; D: .; CDR3: CASKEVGGRNYGYTF; DNA: TGCGCCAGCAAAGAGGTGGGGGGGCGAAACTATGGCTACACCTTC
J: TRBJ2-7; V: TRBV5-8; size: .; D: .; CDR3: CASSYKGYEQYF; DNA: TGTGCCAGCAGCTACAAGGGGTACGAGCAGTACTTC
J: TRBJ2-7; V: TRBV5-1; size: .; D: .; CDR3: CASSLGGYSYEQYF; DNA: TGCGCCAGCAGCTTGGGCGGATACTCCTACGAGCAGTACTTC
J: TRBJ1-3; V: TRBV12-5; size: .; D: .; CDR3: CASGTGIGNTIYF; DNA: TGTGCTAGTGGAACAGGGATTGGAAACACCATATATTTT
J: TRBJ1-5; V: TRBV24-1; size: .; D: TRBD1; CDR3: CATSDQGQEKNF; DNA: TGTGCCACCAGTGACCAGGGACAGGAAAAAAATTTT
J: TRBJ1-2; V: TRBV5-6; size: .; D: .; CDR3: CASSRRTVAVDYGYTF; DNA: TGTGCCAGCAGCCGACGGACTGTGGCAGTGGACTATGGCTACACCTTC